A single sample gave rise to the 5 T cell receptor beta chains below, sequenced in a study of early T cells in non-severe SARS-CoV-2 infection. In TCRdb, the 5' RACE reads were re-called with MiXCR into one record per CDR3 protein. The top ten hold over 2% of the sample, which has 90,000 to 100,000 distinct CDR3 sequences, 13% seen once. Sequencing was done on a sample of whole blood. These receptors originate from an adult who was a healthcare worker with PCR-confirmed SARS-CoV-2 infection or an uninfected control (not recorded which).

This clonotype was detected a few times. The chain links TRBV28 to TRBJ1-6; 10 nucleotides agree with TRBD1. The CDR3 length is 13 residues. Looked up from germline, CDR1 is MDHEN and CDR2 is SYDVKM. The junction had 2 bases not matched to a gene; V was cut back by 5 bases and J by 10 bases. CDR3 residues: CASSGTGVSPLHF. CDR3 bases: TGTGCCAGCAGTGGGACAGGGGTATCACCCCTCCACTTT. The variable domain in full, completed from reference TRBV28 and TRBJ1-6, reads DVKVTQSSRYLVKRTGEKVFLECVQDMDHENMFWYRQDPGLGLRLIYFSYDVKMKEKGDIPEGYSVSREKKERFSLILESASTNQTSMYLCASSGTGVSPLHFGNGTRLTVT.

The table lists this clonotype with a few counts. The V gene is TRBV28, the J gene TRBJ1-5; D remains ambiguous. Trimming stripped 10 bases from V and 5 bases from J, with 6 bases between. Germline V lookup: CDR1 MDHEN, CDR2 SYDVKM. The CDR3 is 10 amino acids. The chain's CDR3 is CAIADQPQHF. CDR3 nucleotides: TGTGCCATCGCTGATCAGCCCCAGCATTTT. Combining the CDR3 with reference TRBV28 and TRBJ1-5 gives the whole variable domain DVKVTQSSRYLVKRTGEKVFLECVQDMDHENMFWYRQDPGLGLRLIYFSYDVKMKEKGDIPEGYSVSREKKERFSLILESASTNQTSMYLCAIADQPQHFGDGTRLSIL.

The chain couples TRBV5-1 to TRBJ1-6; 12 nucleotides agree with TRBD1. The CDR3 is made up of 17 amino acids. J was trimmed by 7 bases and V by 4 bases; bases with no gene match: 9. CDR1 is SGHRS, CDR2 YFSETQ, per germline. The CDR3 nucleotides read TGCGCCAGCAGCGCGGGACAGGGGGCGTACGGAAATTCACCCCTCCACTTT. As protein: CASSAGQGAYGNSPLHF.

This clonotype was seen ten or more times. J is TRBJ2-7 and V is TRBV12-3 or TRBV12-4, with no clear D. The ends were cut back, 3 bases at V and 3 bases at J, with 9 bases in the middle. The CDR3 covers 13 residues. This CDR3 reads CASSFSRLYEQYF. The CDR3 coding sequence is TGTGCCAGCAGTTTTTCGCGCCTCTACGAGCAGTACTTC.

In its sample, this clonotype was seen a few times. The genes are TRBV6-1 and TRBJ2-5; D possibly corresponds to TRBD1 (6 bases). From germline, CDR1 is MNHNS and CDR2 SASEGT. Trimming pared 7 bases from V and 7 bases from J, leaving 34 bases between. The CDR3 loop spans 19 amino acids. This CDR3 is CASTLLGAQPGFPGLTQYF. The CDR3 nucleotides read TGTGCCAGCACCCTCCTGGGGGCACAACCAGGGTTTCCAGGGTTGACCCAGTACTTC.